The present T cell receptor (beta chain) was sequenced within a study of technical replicates of blood from a few donors. Assay: immunoSEQ multiplex PCR; the TCRdb copy retains only in-frame clones and omits some. The table shows 70,000 to 85,000 clones, with 92% occurring only once. CDR3 length equals 14 residues. The germline gives CDR1 MNHEY, CDR2 SMNVEV (reference sequence). V shed 3 bases, J shed 3 bases, and the junction held 4 bases outside the gene matches. The genes are TRBV27 and TRBJ1-1, with 7 bases that match TRBD1. Sequencing was done on a sample of T cells isolated from PBMCs. The receptor was derived from a human donor in good health. CDR3 residues: CASSFYQGDTEAFF. The CDR3 DNA follows: TGTGCCAGCAGTTTTTACCAGGGGGACACTGAAGCTTTCTTT.